Listed here is a single T cell receptor (beta chain). Its antigen is unidentified. The CDR3 has 14 residues. Looked up from germline, CDR1 is DFQATT and CDR2 is SNEGSKA (reference sequence). The data were obtained in a study of monozygotic twins with inflammatory bowel disease. Study-wide points: Patient-to-patient differences in immunosuppressive treatment may have added variability to the repertoires.

Researchers ran eight separate cDNA reactions for each sample. Molecular identifiers with 6-nucleotide sample barcodes were added during cDNA synthesis via template switching. TCRdb reprocessed the 5' RACE reads, with one entry per CDR3 protein and no DNA. The sample includes approximately 390,000 distinct CDR3 sequences. The sequence was obtained from a human donor with ulcerative colitis or Crohn's disease, or a healthy co-twin of an affected twin (not recorded which). The genes are TRBV20-1 and TRBJ2-7; there is no DNA to check the TCRdb D call of TRBD1. The sequencing sample was made of blood. This CDR3 reads CSAPGQGGVYEQYF.